The 6 T cell receptor beta chains below come from one sample, sequenced in a study of PD-1 blockade in classical Hodgkin lymphoma. The data were produced by immunoSEQ multiplex PCR, yet TCRdb's version contains in-frame clones alone and is incomplete. This sample has 90,000 or so clones, with about nine tenths found just once. Each of the patients experienced relapse following autologous stem cell transplantation, and their brentuximab vedotin exposure differed. The material was peripheral blood mononuclear cells (PBMCs), obtained before the second cycle of nivolumab. These receptors originate from a human donor with classical Hodgkin lymphoma.

The chain couples TRBV28 to TRBJ1-2, with 9 nucleotides matching TRBD1. Losses at the gene ends were 8 bases for V and 8 bases for J; bases not matched to a gene: 3. CDR1 is MDHEN, CDR2 SYDVKM, per germline. The length of the CDR3 is 11 residues. In DNA, the CDR3 is TGTGCCAGCGGGACAGGGCTGGGCTACACCTTC. It translates to CASGTGLGYTF.

This sequence joins TRBV6-5 and TRBJ2-1, with TRBD2 as a possible D gene (5 bases). The germline gives CDR1 MNHEY, CDR2 SVGAGI. Trimming pared 2 bases from V and 6 bases from J, leaving 8 bases between. This CDR3 has 13 residues. CDR3: CASSYLTTNEQFF. Here the CDR3 DNA reads TGTGCCAGCAGTTACCTGACTACCAATGAGCAGTTCTTC.

The chain employs TRBV6-5 and TRBJ2-5; D may be TRBD1 (7 bases). This CDR3 contains 13 residues. Trimming shortened V by 2 bases and J by 7 bases, and 11 bases separated the two germline ends. Germline assignment: CDR1 MNHEY and CDR2 SVGAGI. DNA for the CDR3: TGTGCCAGCAGTTACCAGGGGGGACGGACCCAGTACTTC. It specifies CASSYQGGRTQYF.

This chain uses TRBV6-5 with TRBJ1-2, with D uncertain. Per the germline V gene, CDR1 is MNHEY and CDR2 is SVGAGI. The CDR3 has 13 residues. Trimming shortened V by 0 bases and J by 8 bases, and 10 bases separated the two germline ends. CDR3 nucleotide sequence: TGTGCCAGCAGTTACTCCGGGGAAGTCGGCTACACCTTC. Protein sequence: CASSYSGEVGYTF.

The chain is built from TRBV29-1 and TRBJ2-7; 7 bases align to TRBD1. Germline-derived CDR1 and CDR2 are SQVTM and ANQGSEA. V lost 0 bases to trimming and J lost 2 bases; unmatched junction nucleotides: 16. The CDR3 runs 18 residues. In DNA form, the CDR3 reads TGCAGCGTTGAAGACCCAGGGGAGCTAACAGGGGACCCCTACGAGCAGTACTTC. It yields the protein CSVEDPGELTGDPYEQYF.

CDR3: CASSQSTGISSYNEQFF. In nucleotides, the CDR3 is TGCGCCAGCAGCCAGTCGACAGGGATAAGCTCCTACAATGAGCAGTTCTTC. The chain has TRBV4-1 and TRBJ2-1; TRBD1 matches at 7 bases. The CDR3 spans 17 residues. Germline V lookup: CDR1 MGHRA, CDR2 YSYEKL. Trimming cost V 3 bases and J 0 bases; bases outside gene matches: 8.